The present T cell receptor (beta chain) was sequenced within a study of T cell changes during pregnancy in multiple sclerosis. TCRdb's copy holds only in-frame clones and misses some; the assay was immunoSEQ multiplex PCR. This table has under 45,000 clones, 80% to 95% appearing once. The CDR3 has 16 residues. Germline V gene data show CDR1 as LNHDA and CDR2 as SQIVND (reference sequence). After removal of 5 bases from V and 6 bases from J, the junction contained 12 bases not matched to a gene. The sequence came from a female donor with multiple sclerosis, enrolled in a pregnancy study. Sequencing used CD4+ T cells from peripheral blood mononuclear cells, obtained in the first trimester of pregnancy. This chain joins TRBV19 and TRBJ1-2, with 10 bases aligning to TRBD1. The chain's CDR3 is CASSPYRDRGMDGYTF. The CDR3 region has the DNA TGTGCCAGTAGTCCCTACCGGGACAGGGGAATGGATGGCTACACCTTC. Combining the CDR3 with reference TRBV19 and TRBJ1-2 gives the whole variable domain DGGITQSPKYLFRKEGQNVTLSCEQNLNHDAMYWYRQDPGQGLRLIYYSQIVNDFQKGDIAEGYSVSREKKESFPLTVTSAQKNPTAFYLCASSPYRDRGMDGYTFGSGTRLTVV.